This T cell receptor (beta chain) appears in the sequencing data of a study of blood T cells in healthy people across ages. Using a J-beta primer mix together with a sample-barcoded 5' primer, a second PCR was run for roughly 6 to 11 cycles. The template-switch adaptor was a 5' adaptor with 12 random nucleotides. It tagged each cDNA molecule. Each CDR3 protein is one row after TCRdb ran MiXCR on the 5' RACE reads. Of 550,000 to 750,000 distinct CDR3 sequences in the sample, roughly 20% are singletons; the top ten hold 3.5% to 4%. As concerns this clonotype: The antigen remains undetermined.

This CDR3 region has 13 residues. CDR1 and CDR2 from the germline V gene are MNHNS and SASEGT. The study's findings and limits: Bulk PBMC profiling left naive and antigen-experienced comparisons inconclusive. Among long-lived donors, naive CD4+ cells were more numerous and diversity higher than in aged donors.

Russia was home to the donors, healthy Caucasian individuals aged about 6 to 100. The source of this sequence is a man in his sixties or seventies in good health. V gene TRBV6-1 combines with J gene TRBJ2-1; TRBD2 matches 7 bases. The end of the DNA is better explained by TRBJ2-7, so the J call may be wrong. Material: blood. The CDR3 DNA is TGTGCCAGCAGGCGGGAGCCCACCTACGAGCAGTACTTC. Translated: CASRREPTYEQYF.